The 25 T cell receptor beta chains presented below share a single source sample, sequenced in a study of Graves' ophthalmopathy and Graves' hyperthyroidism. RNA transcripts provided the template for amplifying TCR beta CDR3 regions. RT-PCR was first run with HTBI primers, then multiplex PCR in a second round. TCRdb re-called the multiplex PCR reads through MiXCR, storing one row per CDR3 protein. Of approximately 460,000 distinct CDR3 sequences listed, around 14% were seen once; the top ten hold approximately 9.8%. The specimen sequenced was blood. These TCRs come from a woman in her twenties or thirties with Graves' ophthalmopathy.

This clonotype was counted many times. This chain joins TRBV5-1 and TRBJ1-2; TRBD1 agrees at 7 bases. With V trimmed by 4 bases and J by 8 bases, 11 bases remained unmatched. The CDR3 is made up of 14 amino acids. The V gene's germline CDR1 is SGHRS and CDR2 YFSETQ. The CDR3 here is CASSNGQVTSGYTF. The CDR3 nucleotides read TGCGCCAGCAGCAACGGACAGGTCACAAGCGGCTACACCTTC.

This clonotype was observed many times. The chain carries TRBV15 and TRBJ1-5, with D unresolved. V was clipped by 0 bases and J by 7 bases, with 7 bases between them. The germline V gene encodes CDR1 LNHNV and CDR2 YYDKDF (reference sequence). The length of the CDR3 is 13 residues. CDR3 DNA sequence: TGTGCCACCAGCAGAGATTTATCACAGCCCCAGCATTTT. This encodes CATSRDLSQPQHF.

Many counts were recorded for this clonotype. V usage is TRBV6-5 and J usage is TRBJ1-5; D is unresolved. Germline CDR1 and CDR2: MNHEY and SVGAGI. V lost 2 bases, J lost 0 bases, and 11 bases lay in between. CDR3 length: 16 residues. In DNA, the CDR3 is TGTGCCAGCAGTTACGTGCCCCCTGTTAGCAATCAGCCCCAGCATTTT. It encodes CASSYVPPVSNQPQHF.

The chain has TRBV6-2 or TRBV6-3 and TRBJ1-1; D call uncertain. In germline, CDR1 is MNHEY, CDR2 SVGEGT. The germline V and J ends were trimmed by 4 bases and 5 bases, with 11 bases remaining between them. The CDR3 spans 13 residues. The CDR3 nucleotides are TGTGCCAGCAGTTTAGAGGCCGGAACTGAAGCTTTCTTT. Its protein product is CASSLEAGTEAFF.

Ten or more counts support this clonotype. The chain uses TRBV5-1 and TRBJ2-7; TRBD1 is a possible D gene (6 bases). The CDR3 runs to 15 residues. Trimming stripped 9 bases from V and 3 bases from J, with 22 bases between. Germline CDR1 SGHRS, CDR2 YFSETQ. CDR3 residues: CATSWGQGPNYEQYF. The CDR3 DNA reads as TGCGCCACCTCCTGGGGGCAGGGGCCCAACTACGAGCAGTACTTC.

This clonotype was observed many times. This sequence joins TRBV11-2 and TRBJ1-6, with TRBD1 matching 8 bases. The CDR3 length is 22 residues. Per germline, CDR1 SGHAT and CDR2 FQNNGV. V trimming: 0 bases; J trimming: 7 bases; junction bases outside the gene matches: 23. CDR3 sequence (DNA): TGTGCCAGCAGCTTAGAGCAGGGGGCAGTGGGTTGGTCTCAACTACTAAATTCACCCCTCCACTTT. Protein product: CASSLEQGAVGWSQLLNSPLHF.

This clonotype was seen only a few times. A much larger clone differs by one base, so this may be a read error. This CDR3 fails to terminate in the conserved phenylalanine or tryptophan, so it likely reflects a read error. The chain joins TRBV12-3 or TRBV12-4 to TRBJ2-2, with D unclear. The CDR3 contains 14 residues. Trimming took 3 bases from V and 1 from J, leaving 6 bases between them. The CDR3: CASSFRQNTGELFL. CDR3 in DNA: TGTGCCAGCAGTTTCAGGCAGAACACCGGGGAGCTGTTTTTG.

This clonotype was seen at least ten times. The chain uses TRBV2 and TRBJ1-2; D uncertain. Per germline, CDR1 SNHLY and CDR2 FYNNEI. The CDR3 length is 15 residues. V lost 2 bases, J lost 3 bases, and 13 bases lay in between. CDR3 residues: CASSELALDYYGYTF. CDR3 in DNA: TGTGCCAGCAGTGAACTTGCGTTGGATTACTATGGCTACACCTTC.

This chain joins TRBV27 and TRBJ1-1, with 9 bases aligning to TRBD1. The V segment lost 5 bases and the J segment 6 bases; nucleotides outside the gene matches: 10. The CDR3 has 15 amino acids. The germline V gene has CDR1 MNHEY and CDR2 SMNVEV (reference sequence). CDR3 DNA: TGTGCCAGCAGTCTTAAAACAGGGGGCGGGCCTGAAGCTTTCTTT. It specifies CASSLKTGGGPEAFF.

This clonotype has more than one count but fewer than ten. CDR3 nucleotide sequence: TGTGCCAGCAGCTTGGGACAGGGTCCTATGCATGAAGCTTTCTTT. Encoded protein: CASSLGQGPMHEAFF. The V gene is TRBV5-8, the J gene TRBJ1-1, with TRBD1 matching over 7 bases. CDR1 is SGHTS and CDR2 is YDEGEE in the germline V gene. Germline trimming cut 0 bases from V and 7 bases from J; bases unmatched to any gene: 9. The CDR3 contains 15 residues.

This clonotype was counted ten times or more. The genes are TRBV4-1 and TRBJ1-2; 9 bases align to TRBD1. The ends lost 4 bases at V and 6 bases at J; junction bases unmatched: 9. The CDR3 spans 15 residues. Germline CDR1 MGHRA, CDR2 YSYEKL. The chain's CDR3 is CASSLRDREDHGYTF. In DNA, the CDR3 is TGCGCCAGCAGCCTCCGGGACAGGGAGGACCATGGCTACACCTTC.

The CDR3 bases are TGTGCCAGCAGACTCGGGCCGTCCCCGGTAAAGGCCCAGTACTTC. Amino acid sequence: CASRLGPSPVKAQYF. This sequence joins TRBV6-5 and TRBJ2-5; no clear D. The CDR3 has 15 amino acids. V was shortened by 6 bases and J by 9 bases, with 23 bases between the two germline ends. CDR1 MNHEY and CDR2 SVGAGI come from the germline V gene.

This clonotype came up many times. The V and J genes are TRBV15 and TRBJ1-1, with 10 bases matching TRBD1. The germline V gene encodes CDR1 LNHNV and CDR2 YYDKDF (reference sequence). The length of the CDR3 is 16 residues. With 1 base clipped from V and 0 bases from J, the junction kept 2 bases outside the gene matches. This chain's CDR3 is CATSRGDRGLNTEAFF. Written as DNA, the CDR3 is TGTGCCACCAGCAGAGGGGACAGGGGTCTGAACACTGAAGCTTTCTTT. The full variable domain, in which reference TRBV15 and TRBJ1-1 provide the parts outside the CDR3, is DAMVIQNPRYQVTQFGKPVTLSCSQTLNHNVMYWYQQKSSQAPKLLFHYYDKDFNNEADTPDNFQSRRPNTSFCFLDIRSPGLGDTAMYLCATSRGDRGLNTEAFFGQGTRLTVV.

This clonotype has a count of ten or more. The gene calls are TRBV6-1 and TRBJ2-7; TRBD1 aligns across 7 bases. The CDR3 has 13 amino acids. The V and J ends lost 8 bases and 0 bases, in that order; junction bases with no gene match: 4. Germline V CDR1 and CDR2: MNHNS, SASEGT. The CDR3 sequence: CASQGTVSYEQYF. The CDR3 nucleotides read TGTGCCAGCCAAGGGACAGTCTCCTACGAGCAGTACTTC.

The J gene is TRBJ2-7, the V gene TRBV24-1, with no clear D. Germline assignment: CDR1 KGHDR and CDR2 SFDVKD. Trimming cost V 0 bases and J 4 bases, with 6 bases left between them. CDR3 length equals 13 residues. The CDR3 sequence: CATSDLDGYEQYF. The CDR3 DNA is TGTGCCACCAGTGATTTGGACGGTTACGAGCAGTACTTC.

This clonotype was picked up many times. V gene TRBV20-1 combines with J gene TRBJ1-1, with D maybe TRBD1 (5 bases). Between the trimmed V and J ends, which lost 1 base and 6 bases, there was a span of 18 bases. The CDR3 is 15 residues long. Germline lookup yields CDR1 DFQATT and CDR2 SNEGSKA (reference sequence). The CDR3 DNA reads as TGCAGTGCTAGAGGACCAGTCGGTCGAGGGGCTGAAGCTTTCTTT. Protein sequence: CSARGPVGRGAEAFF.

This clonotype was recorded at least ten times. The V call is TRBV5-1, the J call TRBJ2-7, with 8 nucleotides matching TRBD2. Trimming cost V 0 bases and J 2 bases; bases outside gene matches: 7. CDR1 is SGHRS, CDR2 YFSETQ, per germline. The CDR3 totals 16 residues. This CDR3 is CASSLAERGPTYEQYF. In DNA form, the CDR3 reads TGCGCCAGCAGCTTGGCGGAGCGGGGGCCAACCTACGAGCAGTACTTC.

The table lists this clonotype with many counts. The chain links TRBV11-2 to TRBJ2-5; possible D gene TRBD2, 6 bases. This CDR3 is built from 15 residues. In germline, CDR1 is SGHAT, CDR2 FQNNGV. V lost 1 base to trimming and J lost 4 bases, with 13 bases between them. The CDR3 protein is CASSLVGSVVETQYF. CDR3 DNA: TGTGCCAGCAGCTTAGTCGGGAGTGTAGTAGAGACCCAGTACTTC. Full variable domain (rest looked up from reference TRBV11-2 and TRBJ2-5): EAGVAQSPRYKIIEKRQSVAFWCNPISGHATLYWYQQILGQGPKLLIQFQNNGVVDDSQLPKDRFSAERLKGVDSTLKIQPAKLEDSAVYLCASSLVGSVVETQYFGPGTRLLVL.

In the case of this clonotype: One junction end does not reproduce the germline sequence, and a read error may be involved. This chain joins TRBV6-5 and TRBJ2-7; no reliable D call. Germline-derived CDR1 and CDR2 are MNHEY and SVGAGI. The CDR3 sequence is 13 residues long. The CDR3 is CASSYLSSYDQYF. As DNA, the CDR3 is TGTGCCAGCAGTTACCTGAGCTCCTACGATCAGTACTTC.

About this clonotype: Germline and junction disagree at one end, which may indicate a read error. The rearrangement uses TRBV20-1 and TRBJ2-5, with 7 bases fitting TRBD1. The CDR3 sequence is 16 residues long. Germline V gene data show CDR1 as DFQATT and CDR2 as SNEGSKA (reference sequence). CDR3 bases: TGCAGTGCTTACTATCGAGGGGGCTTTCTCGTAGAGACCAAGTACTTC. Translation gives CSAYYRGGFLVETKYF.

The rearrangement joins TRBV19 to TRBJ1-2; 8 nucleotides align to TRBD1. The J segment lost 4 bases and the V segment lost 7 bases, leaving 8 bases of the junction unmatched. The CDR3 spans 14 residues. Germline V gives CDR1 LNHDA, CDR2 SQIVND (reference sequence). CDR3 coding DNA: TGTGCCAGTATCCCCAGGGGGCTCGTCTATGGCTACACCTTC. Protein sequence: CASIPRGLVYGYTF.

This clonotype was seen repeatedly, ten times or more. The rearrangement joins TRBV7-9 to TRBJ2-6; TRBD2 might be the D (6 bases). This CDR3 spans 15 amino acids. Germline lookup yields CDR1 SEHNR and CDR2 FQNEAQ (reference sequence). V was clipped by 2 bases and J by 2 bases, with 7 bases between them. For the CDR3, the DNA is TGTGCCAGCAGCTTACCGGGAGCTGGGGCCAACGTCCTGACTTTC. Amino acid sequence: CASSLPGAGANVLTF.

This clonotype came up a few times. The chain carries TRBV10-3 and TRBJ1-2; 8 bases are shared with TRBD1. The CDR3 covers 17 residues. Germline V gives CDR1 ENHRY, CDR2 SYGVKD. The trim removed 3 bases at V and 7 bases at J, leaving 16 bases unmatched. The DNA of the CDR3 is TGTGCCATCAGTGACTGGACTACAGGGGGGGGCCTGTCTGGCTACACCTTC. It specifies CAISDWTTGGGLSGYTF.

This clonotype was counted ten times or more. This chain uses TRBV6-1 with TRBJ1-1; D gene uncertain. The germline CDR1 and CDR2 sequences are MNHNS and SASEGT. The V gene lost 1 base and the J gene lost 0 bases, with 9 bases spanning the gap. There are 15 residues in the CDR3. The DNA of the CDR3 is TGTGCCAGCAGTGAAGAAGGGCTGATGAACACTGAAGCTTTCTTT. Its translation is CASSEEGLMNTEAFF.

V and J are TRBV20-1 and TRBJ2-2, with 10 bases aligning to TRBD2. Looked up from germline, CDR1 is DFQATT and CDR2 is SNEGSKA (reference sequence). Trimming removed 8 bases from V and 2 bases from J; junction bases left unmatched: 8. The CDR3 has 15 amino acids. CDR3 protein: CSTRGLAANTGELFF. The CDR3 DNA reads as TGCAGTACCCGAGGACTAGCGGCAAACACCGGGGAGCTGTTTTTT.